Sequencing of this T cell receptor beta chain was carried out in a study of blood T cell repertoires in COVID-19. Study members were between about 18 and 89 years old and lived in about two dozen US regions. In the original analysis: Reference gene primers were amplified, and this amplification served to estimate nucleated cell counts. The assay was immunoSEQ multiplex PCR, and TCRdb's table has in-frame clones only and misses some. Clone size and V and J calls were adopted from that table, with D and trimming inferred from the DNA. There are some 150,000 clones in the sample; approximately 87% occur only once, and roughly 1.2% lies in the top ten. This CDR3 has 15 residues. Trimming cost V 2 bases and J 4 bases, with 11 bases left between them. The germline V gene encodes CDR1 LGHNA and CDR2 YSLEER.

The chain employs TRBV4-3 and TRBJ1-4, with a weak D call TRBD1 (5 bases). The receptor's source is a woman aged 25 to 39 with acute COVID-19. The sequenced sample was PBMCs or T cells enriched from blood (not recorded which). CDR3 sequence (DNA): TGCGCCAGCAGCCAACTCCTGGGGGGTAATGAAAAACTGTTTTTT. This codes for CASSQLLGGNEKLFF.